A single sample gave rise to the 17 T cell receptor beta chains below, sequenced in a study of T cells after yellow fever vaccination. TCRdb recomputed calls from the 5' RACE reads with MiXCR, one row per CDR3 protein. The sample carries hundreds of thousands of distinct CDR3 sequences, about 19% recorded once. The sequences come from PBMCs, collected 15 days after the yellow fever booster vaccination. The source is a man aged 25-45 years who received the YFV17D yellow fever vaccine.

The chain carries TRBV7-2 and TRBJ2-7; D remains ambiguous. Germline V CDR1 and CDR2: SGHTA, FQGNSA. The CDR3 contains 13 residues. Deletions cut 5 bases from V and 5 bases from J, with 13 bases between. The CDR3 region is CASSRPPRDEQYF. The CDR3 nucleotides read TGTGCCAGCAGCAGGCCCCCCCGTGACGAGCAGTACTTC.

This clonotype was seen a handful of times. The chain links TRBV19 to TRBJ2-7, with D possibly being TRBD1 (6 bases). CDR3 length: 13 residues. Trimming removed 2 bases at V and 6 bases at J, with 11 bases between. The germline V gene encodes CDR1 LNHDA and CDR2 SQIVND (reference sequence). In DNA, the CDR3 is TGTGCCAGTAGTATAAGTAAGGGGGTCGAGCAGTACTTC. It is translated as CASSISKGVEQYF.

This clonotype was seen a few times. V is TRBV6-5 and J is TRBJ2-6; 7 nucleotides line up with TRBD1. Germline V CDR1 and CDR2: MNHEY, SVGAGI. V lost 5 bases and J lost 4; bases outside the gene matches: 5. The CDR3 length is 15 residues. The CDR3 DNA reads as TGTGCCAGCAGTACTACAGGGGAAGGGGCCAACGTCCTGACTTTC. The encoded protein is CASSTTGEGANVLTF.

The rearrangement joins TRBV5-1 to TRBJ2-1, with 10 bases lining up with TRBD2. Trimming cost V 4 bases and J 4 bases; bases outside gene matches: 5. The CDR3 runs to 15 residues. Germline V CDR1 and CDR2: SGHRS, YFSETQ. CDR3 in DNA: TGCGCCAGCAGCGAGGGACTAGCGAATTACAATGAGCAGTTCTTC. It yields the protein CASSEGLANYNEQFF.

The chain recombines TRBV7-2 with TRBJ2-7, with TRBD2 matching 14 bases. The junction had 7 bases not matched to a gene; V was cut back by 4 bases and J by 5 bases. From germline, CDR1 is SGHTA and CDR2 FQGNSA. The CDR3 is 16 residues long. CDR3: CASSSGLAGGLHEQYF. As DNA, the CDR3 is TGTGCCAGCAGCTCCGGACTAGCGGGAGGACTCCACGAGCAGTACTTC.

This clonotype was seen more than once but under ten times. The chain carries TRBV6-2 or TRBV6-3 and TRBJ2-7; no clear D. The CDR3 runs 14 residues. V gave up 2 bases and J gave up 2 bases, with 10 bases separating them. Per the germline V gene, CDR1 is MNHEY and CDR2 is SVGEGT. The CDR3 bases are TGTGCCAGCAGTTACGAGATACAAACCTACGAGCAGTACTTC. Amino acid sequence: CASSYEIQTYEQYF.

The chain links TRBV25-1 to TRBJ2-7, with 9 nucleotides matching TRBD1. The germline V gene has CDR1 MGHDK and CDR2 SYGVNS. The CDR3 runs 14 residues. V gave up 3 bases and J gave up 2 bases; unmatched junction bases: 2. The DNA for the CDR3 is TGTGCCAGCAGTGACGGGACAGGGCCCTACGAGCAGTACTTC. Protein sequence: CASSDGTGPYEQYF.

This chain uses TRBV2 with TRBJ1-4; D remains unclear. The CDR3 runs to 15 residues. V shed 7 bases and J shed 0 bases, with 12 bases lying between them. CDR1 and CDR2 (germline): SNHLY, FYNNEI. CDR3 DNA sequence: TGTGCCAGCACTTTCACACTTGCAACTAATGAAAAACTGTTTTTT. This sequence encodes CASTFTLATNEKLFF.

V is TRBV2 and J is TRBJ2-2, with a possible D match to TRBD2 (5 bases). Germline-derived CDR1 and CDR2 are SNHLY and FYNNEI. This CDR3 has 12 residues. The V and J ends lost 5 bases and 6 bases respectively, with 7 bases between them. CDR3: CASSRGPGELFF. The CDR3 nucleotides read TGTGCCAGCAGTCGGGGTCCCGGGGAGCTGTTTTTT.

The genes are TRBV25-1 and TRBJ2-1; D may be TRBD2 (6 bases). This CDR3 has 15 residues. Trimming removed 2 bases at V and 3 bases at J, with 11 bases between. Germline-derived CDR1 and CDR2 are MGHDK and SYGVNS. CDR3 in amino acids: CASSEDLGGYNEQFF. CDR3 in DNA: TGTGCCAGCAGTGAAGACTTGGGAGGCTACAATGAGCAGTTCTTC.

The chain has TRBV20-1 and TRBJ2-5, with 11 bases fitting TRBD1. Germline assignment: CDR1 DFQATT and CDR2 SNEGSKA (reference sequence). The V gene end was trimmed by 1 base and the J gene end by 5 bases; junction bases not matched to a gene: 6. The CDR3 runs 15 residues. CDR3 residues: CSARGGQGVGETQYF. The CDR3 DNA follows: TGCAGTGCTAGAGGGGGACAGGGGGTAGGCGAGACCCAGTACTTC.

This chain connects TRBV7-9 to TRBJ1-1; unclear D gene. CDR3 length: 14 residues. Germline values: CDR1 SEHNR, CDR2 FQNEAQ (reference sequence). V lost 5 bases, J lost 1 base, and 11 bases lay in between. The CDR3 reads CASSLDLPNTEAFF. In DNA form, the CDR3 reads TGTGCCAGCAGCCTGGACTTACCGAACACTGAAGCTTTCTTT.

The chain has TRBV4-3 and TRBJ2-5; 11 bases are shared with TRBD2. The junction had 8 bases not matched to a gene; V was cut back by 0 bases and J by 2 bases. CDR1 and CDR2 from the germline V gene are LGHNA and YSLEER. The CDR3 runs to 18 residues. As DNA, the CDR3 is TGCGCCAGCAGCCAAGAACTAGCGGGAGCCGGAGGGCAAGAGACCCAGTACTTC. Its translation: CASSQELAGAGGQETQYF.

This clonotype was recorded a few times. This chain uses TRBV11-3 with TRBJ2-7; D is tentatively TRBD1 or TRBD2 (5 bases each). The ends were cut back, 2 bases at V and 0 bases at J, with 8 bases in the middle. From germline, CDR1 is SGHNT and CDR2 YENEEA. The CDR3 sequence is 14 residues long. Here the CDR3 DNA reads TGTGCCAGCAGCTTACGGGACGGCTCCTACGAGCAGTACTTC. It codes for CASSLRDGSYEQYF.

The CDR3 loop reads CASSPNQNTEAFF. In nucleotides, the CDR3 is TGTGCCAGCTCACCTAACCAGAACACTGAAGCTTTCTTT. The genes are TRBV18 and TRBJ1-1; unclear D gene. Trimming left V 3 bases short and J 1 base short, with 6 bases between. Germline lookup yields CDR1 KGHSH and CDR2 LQKENI. The CDR3 consists of 13 residues. The entire variable domain, with the rest obtained from reference TRBV18 and TRBJ1-1, is as follows: NAGVMQNPRHLVRRRGQEARLRCSPMKGHSHVYWYRQLPEEGLKFMVYLQKENIIDESGMPKERFSAEFPKEGPSILRIQQVVRGDSAAYFCASSPNQNTEAFFGQGTRLTVV.

CDR3 region: CASSRPPRGPLTHEQYF. The CDR3 DNA reads TGCGCCAGCAGCAGACCCCCAAGGGGACCCCTCACCCACGAGCAGTACTTC. This chain joins TRBV5-1 and TRBJ2-7; D tentatively reads TRBD1 or TRBD2 (5 bases each). CDR3 length equals 17 residues. V lost 4 bases, J lost 5 bases, and 25 bases lay in between. Germline V CDR1 and CDR2: SGHRS, YFSETQ. The full variable domain, rest sourced from reference TRBV5-1 and TRBJ2-7, is KAGVTQTPRYLIKTRGQQVTLSCSPISGHRSVSWYQQTPGQGLQFLFEYFSETQRNKGNFPGRFSGRQFSNSRSEMNVSTLELGDSALYLCASSRPPRGPLTHEQYFGPGTRLTVT.

V and J are TRBV20-1 and TRBJ1-3; D is ambiguous. Germline CDR1 reads DFQATT; CDR2 reads SNEGSKA (reference sequence). Trimming pared 1 base from V and 0 bases from J, leaving 7 bases between. CDR3 size: 14 residues. This CDR3 reads CSARVGSSGNTIYF. The CDR3 nucleotides read TGCAGTGCTAGAGTTGGGAGCTCTGGAAACACCATATATTTT.